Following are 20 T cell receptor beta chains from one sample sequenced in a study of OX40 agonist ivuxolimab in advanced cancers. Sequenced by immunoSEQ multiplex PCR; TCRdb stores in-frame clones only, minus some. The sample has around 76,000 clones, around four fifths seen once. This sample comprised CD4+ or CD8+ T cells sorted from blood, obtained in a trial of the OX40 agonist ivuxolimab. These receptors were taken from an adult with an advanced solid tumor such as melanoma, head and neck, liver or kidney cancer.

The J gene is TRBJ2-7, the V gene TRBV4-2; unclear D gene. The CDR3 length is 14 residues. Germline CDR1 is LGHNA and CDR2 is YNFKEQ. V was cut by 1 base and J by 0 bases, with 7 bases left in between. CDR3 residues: CASSQGASSYEQYF. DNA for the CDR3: TGTGCCAGCAGCCAAGGAGCGAGCTCCTACGAGCAGTACTTC.

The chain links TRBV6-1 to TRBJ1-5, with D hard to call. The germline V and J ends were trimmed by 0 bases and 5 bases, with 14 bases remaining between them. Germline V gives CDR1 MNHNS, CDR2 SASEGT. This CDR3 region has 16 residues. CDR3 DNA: TGTGCCAGCAGTGAAGCGCCGACGCTACCTCATCAGCCCCAGCATTTT. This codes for CASSEAPTLPHQPQHF.

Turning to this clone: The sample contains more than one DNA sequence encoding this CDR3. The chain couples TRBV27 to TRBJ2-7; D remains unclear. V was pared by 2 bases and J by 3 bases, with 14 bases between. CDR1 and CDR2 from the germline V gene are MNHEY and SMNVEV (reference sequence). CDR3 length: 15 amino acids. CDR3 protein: CASSLVPGMVYEQYF. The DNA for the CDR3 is TGTGCCAGCAGTTTAGTCCCAGGAATGGTCTACGAGCAGTACTTC.

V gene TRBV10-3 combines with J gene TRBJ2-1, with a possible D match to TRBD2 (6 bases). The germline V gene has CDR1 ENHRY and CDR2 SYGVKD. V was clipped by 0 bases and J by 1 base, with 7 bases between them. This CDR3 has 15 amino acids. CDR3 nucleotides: TGTGCCATCAGTGAGTCGGGGGGTTCCTACAATGAGCAGTTCTTC. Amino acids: CAISESGGSYNEQFF.

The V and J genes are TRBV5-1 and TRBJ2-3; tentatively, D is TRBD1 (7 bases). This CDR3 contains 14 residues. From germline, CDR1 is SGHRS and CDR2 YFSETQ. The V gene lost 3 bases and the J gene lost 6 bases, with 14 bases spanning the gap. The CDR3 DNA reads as TGCGCCAGCAGCTCGTCAGGGGGGTCGGATACGCAGTATTTT. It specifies CASSSSGGSDTQYF.

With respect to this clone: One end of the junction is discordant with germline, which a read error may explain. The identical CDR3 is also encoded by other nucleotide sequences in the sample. CDR3 DNA: TGTGCCAGCAGTTTGCTGCAGGGTAGGACCGGGGAACTGTTTTTT. As protein: CASSLLQGRTGELFF. The chain recombines TRBV28 with TRBJ2-2, with D perhaps matching TRBD1 or TRBD2 (5 bases each). This CDR3 is built from 15 residues. Germline values: CDR1 MDHEN, CDR2 SYDVKM.

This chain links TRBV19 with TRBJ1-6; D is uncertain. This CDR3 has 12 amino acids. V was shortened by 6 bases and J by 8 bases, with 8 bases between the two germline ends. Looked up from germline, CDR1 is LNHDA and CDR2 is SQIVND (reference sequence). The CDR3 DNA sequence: TGTGCCAGTAGCACCTCGCATTCACCCCTCCACTTT. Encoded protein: CASSTSHSPLHF.

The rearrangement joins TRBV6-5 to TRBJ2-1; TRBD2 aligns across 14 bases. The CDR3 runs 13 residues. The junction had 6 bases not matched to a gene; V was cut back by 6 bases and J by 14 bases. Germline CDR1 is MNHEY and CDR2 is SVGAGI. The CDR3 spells CASSTTSGGAEFF. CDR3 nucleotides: TGTGCCAGCAGCACGACTAGCGGGGGGGCTGAGTTCTTC.

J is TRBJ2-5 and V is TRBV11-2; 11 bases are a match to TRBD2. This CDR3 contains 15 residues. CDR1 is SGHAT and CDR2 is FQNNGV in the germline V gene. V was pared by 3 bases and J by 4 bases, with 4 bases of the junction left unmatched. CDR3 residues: CASSLPSGGLETQYF. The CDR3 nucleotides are TGTGCCAGCAGCTTGCCTAGCGGGGGGTTAGAGACCCAGTACTTC.

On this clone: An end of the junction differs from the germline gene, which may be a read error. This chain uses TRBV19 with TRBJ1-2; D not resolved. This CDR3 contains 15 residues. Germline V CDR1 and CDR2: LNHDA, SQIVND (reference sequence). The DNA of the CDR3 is TGTGGCAGTAGTATCCCTCGGACCAGCCAAAATGGCTACACCTTC. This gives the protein CGSSIPRTSQNGYTF.

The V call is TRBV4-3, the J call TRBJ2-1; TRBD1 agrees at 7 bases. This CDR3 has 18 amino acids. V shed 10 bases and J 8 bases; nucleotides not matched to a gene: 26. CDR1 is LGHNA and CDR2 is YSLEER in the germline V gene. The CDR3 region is CATSRQGTMQIVRDEQFF. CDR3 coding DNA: TGCGCCACATCACGACAGGGTACTATGCAGATTGTTAGGGATGAGCAGTTCTTC.

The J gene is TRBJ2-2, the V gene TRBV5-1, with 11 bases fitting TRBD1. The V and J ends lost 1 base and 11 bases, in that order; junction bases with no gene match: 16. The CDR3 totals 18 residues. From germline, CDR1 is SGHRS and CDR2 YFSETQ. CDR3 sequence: CASSLWRPGQGAFRELFF. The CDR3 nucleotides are TGCGCCAGCAGCTTGTGGAGACCCGGACAGGGGGCTTTCCGAGAGCTGTTTTTT. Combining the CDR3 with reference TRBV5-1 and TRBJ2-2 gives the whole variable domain KAGVTQTPRYLIKTRGQQVTLSCSPISGHRSVSWYQQTPGQGLQFLFEYFSETQRNKGNFPGRFSGRQFSNSRSEMNVSTLELGDSALYLCASSLWRPGQGAFRELFFGEGSRLTVL.

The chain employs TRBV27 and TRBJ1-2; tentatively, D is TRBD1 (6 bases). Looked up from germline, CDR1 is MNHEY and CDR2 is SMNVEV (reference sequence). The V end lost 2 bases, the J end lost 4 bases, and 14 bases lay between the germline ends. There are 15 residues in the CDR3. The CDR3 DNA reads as TGTGCCAGCAGTTTAGCAGGGGACGATTTCTATGGCTACACCTTC. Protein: CASSLAGDDFYGYTF.

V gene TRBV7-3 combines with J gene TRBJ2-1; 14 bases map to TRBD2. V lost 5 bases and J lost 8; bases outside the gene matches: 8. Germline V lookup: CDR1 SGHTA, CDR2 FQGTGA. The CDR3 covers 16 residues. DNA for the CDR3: TGTGCCAGCAGCCCCCCCGGACTAGCGGGAGGTGATGAGCAGTTCTTC. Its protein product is CASSPPGLAGGDEQFF.

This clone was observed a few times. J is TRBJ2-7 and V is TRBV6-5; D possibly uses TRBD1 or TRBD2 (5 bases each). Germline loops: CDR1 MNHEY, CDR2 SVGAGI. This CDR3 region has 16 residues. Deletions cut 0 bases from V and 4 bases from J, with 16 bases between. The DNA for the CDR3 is TGTGCCAGCAGTTACTCTACTGCAGGGACGTCTTACGAGCAGTACTTC. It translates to CASSYSTAGTSYEQYF.

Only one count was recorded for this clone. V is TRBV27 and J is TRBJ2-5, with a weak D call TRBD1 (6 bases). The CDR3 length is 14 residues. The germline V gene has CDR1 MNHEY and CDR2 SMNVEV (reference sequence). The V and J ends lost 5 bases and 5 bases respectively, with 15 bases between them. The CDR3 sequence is CASSRVGTLETQYF. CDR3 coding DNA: TGTGCCAGCAGTCGGGTGGGGACACTTGAGACCCAGTACTTC.

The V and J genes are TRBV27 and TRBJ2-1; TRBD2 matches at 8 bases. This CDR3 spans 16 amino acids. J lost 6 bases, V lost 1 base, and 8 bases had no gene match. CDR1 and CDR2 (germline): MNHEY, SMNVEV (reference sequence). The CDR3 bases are TGTGCCAGCAGTTTATGGGCCGGGAGGGCGACCAATGAGCAGTTCTTC. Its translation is CASSLWAGRATNEQFF.

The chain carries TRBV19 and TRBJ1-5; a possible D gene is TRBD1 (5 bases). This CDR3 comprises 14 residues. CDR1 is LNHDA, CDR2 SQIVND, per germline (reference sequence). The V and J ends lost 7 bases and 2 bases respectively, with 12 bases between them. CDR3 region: CASNSRVGNQPQHF. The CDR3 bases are TGTGCCAGTAATAGCAGGGTTGGCAATCAGCCCCAGCATTTT.

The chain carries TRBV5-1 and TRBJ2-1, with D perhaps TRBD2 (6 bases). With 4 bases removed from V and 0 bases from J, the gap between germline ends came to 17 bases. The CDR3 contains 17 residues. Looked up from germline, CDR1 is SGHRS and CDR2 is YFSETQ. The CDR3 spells CASSLPGVVSSYNEQFF. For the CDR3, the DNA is TGCGCCAGCAGCCTGCCGGGGGTCGTCAGCTCCTACAATGAGCAGTTCTTC.

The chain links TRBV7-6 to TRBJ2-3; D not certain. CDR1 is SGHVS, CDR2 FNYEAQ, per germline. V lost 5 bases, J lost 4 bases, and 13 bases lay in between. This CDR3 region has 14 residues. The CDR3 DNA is TGTGCCAGCAGCCAGAACGGGTACGCAGATACGCAGTATTTT. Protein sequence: CASSQNGYADTQYF. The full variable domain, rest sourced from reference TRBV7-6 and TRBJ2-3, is GAGVSQSPRYKVTKRGQDVALRCDPISGHVSLYWYRQALGQGPEFLTYFNYEAQQDKSGLPNDRFSAERPEGSISTLTIQRTEQRDSAMYRCASSQNGYADTQYFGPGTRLTVL.